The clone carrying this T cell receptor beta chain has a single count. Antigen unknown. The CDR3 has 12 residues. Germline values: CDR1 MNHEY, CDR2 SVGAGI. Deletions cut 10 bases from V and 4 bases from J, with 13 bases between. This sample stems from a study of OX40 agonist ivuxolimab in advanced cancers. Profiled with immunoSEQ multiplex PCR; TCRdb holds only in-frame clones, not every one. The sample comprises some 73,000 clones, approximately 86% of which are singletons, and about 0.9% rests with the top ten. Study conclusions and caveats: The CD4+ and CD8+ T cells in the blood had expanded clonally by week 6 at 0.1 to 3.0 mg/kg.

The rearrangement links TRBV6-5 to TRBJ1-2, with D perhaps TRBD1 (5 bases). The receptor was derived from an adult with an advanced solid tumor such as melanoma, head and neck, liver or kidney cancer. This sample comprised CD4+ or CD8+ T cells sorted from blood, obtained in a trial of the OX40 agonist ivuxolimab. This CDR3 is CATRRGSYGYTF. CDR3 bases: TGTGCCACTAGGCGGGGGTCCTATGGCTACACCTTC.